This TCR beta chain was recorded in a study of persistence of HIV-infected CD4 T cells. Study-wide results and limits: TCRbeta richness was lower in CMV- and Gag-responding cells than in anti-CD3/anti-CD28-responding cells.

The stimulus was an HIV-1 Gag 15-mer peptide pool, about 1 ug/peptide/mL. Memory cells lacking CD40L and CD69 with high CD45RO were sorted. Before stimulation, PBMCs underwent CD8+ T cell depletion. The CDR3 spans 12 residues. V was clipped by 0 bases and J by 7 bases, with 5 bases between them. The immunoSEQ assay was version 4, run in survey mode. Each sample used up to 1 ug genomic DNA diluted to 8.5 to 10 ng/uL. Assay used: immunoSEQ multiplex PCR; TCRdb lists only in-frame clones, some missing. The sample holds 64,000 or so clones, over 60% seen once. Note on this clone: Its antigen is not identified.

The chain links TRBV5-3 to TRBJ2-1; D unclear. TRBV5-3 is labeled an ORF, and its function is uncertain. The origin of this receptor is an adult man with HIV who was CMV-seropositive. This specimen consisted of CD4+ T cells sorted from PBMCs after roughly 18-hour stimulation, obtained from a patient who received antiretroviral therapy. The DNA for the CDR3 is TGTGCCAGAAGCTTGGACGTTAATGAGCAGTTCTTC. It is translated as CARSLDVNEQFF.